This T cell receptor beta chain was recorded in a study of neoadjuvant anti-PD-1 for oral cavity cancer. Whole-study context: Non-progressing patients received a fourth nivolumab dose near day 43, then surgery on days 50-56.

Germline CDR1 and CDR2: GTSNPN and SVGIG (reference sequence). The CDR3 contains 14 residues. V lost 4 bases and J lost 0, with 10 bases in between. There are a few counts of this clone. This table comes from immunoSEQ multiplex PCR, and its TCRdb copy is limited to in-frame clones, with some not included. Here the sample spans around 32,000 clones, about 80% being singletons. Time point meaning: after neoadjuvant nivolumab, at surgical resection. The sample here was PBMCs, taken after nivolumab (anti-PD-1) treatment. This sequence joins TRBV30 and TRBJ1-5; D is uncertain. This TCR was sampled from a person aged 35 to 85 with oral cavity squamous cell carcinoma. The CDR3 region is CAWTSVGSNQPQHF. Here the CDR3 DNA reads TGTGCCTGGACTTCTGTGGGTAGCAATCAGCCCCAGCATTTT.